This TCR beta chain was sequenced in a study of cytomegalovirus exposure and HLA in healthy donors (dated by TCRdb to about 2017). Regarding the research as a whole: According to an earlier analysis of a few hundred of the donors, roughly 180 million T cells yielded 117 million unique TCR beta sequences and about 300 Gb of sequence data. Because of strong linkage in the cohort, a few DR-DQ haplotypes were treated as single units for association and clustering. Class I and class II HLA loci were covered by the typing at four-digit resolution. The aim of the study was to test whether cataloging public T cell receptors could identify signatures of past pathogen exposure. In addition to the first cohort of 666 subjects, a separate validation cohort of approximately 110 different subjects was used. In an earlier analysis of 500 to 650 of the donors, high-throughput TCR beta sequencing was used to judge whether each TCR beta V gene segment behaved as functional or pseudogenic. Roughly 310 gigabases of sequencing data and approximately 85 million unique TCR sequences were included in an early release covering roughly 600 HLA-typed donors. The number of donors typed differed by locus, with 629-630 for A, B, C, DRB1 and DQB1, roughly 520 for DQA1, about 610 for DPA1, and approximately 470 for DPB1. The study combined high-throughput TCR immunosequencing, statistical association of individual TCRs with disease status, and machine learning to predict cytomegalovirus infection status. Among some 400 genotyped donors of the cohort, an average of roughly 230,000 unique TCR beta nucleotide sequences was sequenced per donor, of which approximately 18% were non-productive. Rather than drawing on any new phenotypic data, the later analysis identified candidate immune exposures from TCR beta sequences and the way those sequences occurred across donors. Alongside the repertoire data, information on donor age, sex, ethnicity and CMV serostatus was compiled. All discovery cohort repertoires had been generated on a single sequencing platform. To study patterns of TCR occurrence, a later analysis re-analyzed previously published TCR beta repertoires from more than 550 donors and added high-resolution HLA genotyping. Genome-wide SNP genotypes for about 60% of the 666 donors were used in a later genetic analysis, which treated that subset as a discovery cohort. The genetic ancestry cluster associated with self-reported Caucasian donors included 80% to 90% of the roughly 390 genotyped donors. The T cell repertoires of 666 subjects were profiled by immunosequencing and related to cytomegalovirus serostatus.

As for this clone: The clone's antigen remains unknown. Base-call qualities are not available, and no considerably larger clone is one nucleotide away.

In total, around 600 healthy bone marrow donors made up the cohort. All cohort members were sampled while nominally healthy, although unrecorded immune exposures were likely present. The donor was CMV seronegative and belonged to the group of 352 seronegative cohort members. Every donor gave a peripheral blood sample, and the peripheral blood mononuclear cells from that sample were used for TCR beta sequencing. Genomic DNA extraction from the blood cell samples was performed with the Qiagen DNeasy Blood Extraction Kit. Sequences MGHRA (CDR1) and YSYEKL (CDR2) are obtained from the germline V gene. Unmatched junction bases come to 4, with V trimmed by 0 bases and J by 12 bases. The CDR3 contains 14 residues, cysteine and phenylalanine counted. CDR3 DNA is the only sequence kept; it has 42 bases, read in frame from the first base. Library preparation used the immunoSEQ multiplex PCR assay. For the multiplex PCR, a mixture combining 60 forward primers for TCR Vbeta segments and 13 reverse primers for TCR Jbeta segments was used. A multiplex PCR assay on genomic DNA amplified the CDR3 region of rearranged TCR beta genes. Amplified TCR beta libraries were sequenced as 87-base-pair reads on the Illumina HiSeq System. As for how the authors treated the data: Across the 700 or so repertoires, a later analysis counted about 81 million unique TCR beta chains, roughly 11 million of which were shared by at least two donors. A nearest-neighbor algorithm error-corrected the raw reads and collapsed the reads into unique sequences, merging closely related sequences to remove PCR and sequencing errors. Alignment of CDR3 sequences to IMGT reference sequences was used to assign V, D and J gene segments. For a sequence to be retained, a match of at least six nucleotides was required to both a V gene segment and a J gene segment. Rearrangements were classified as productive when the CDR3 lacked stop codons and remained in frame with V and J, and all other rearrangements were classified as non-productive. Following IMGT convention, CDR3 was defined as the stretch from the second conserved V-encoded cysteine to the conserved J-encoded phenylalanine. In an earlier analysis of around 540 of the donors, sequences lacking an unambiguous match to a single V gene segment were excluded. An earlier analysis of 587 of the donors called V segments functional above 56.7% productive rearrangements and segregating when the between-donor standard deviation exceeded 5%. To diagnose cytomegalovirus status from the catalog of TCR beta chain sequences, a statistical classification framework was built. In a later analysis, TCR nucleotide sequences were compared against IMGT/GENE-DB human TR gene sequences so that V and J genes could be assigned. In a later analysis, CDR3 sequences and most-parsimonious VDJ recombination scenarios were assigned using the TCRdist pipeline. A later analysis defined each TCR beta chain by its CDR3 amino acid sequence plus V-gene family, and excluded reads lacking a unique V-gene family. To address suspected cross-contamination and a sequencing artifact, a later analysis removed roughly 580 highly shared, low-generation-probability nucleotide sequences. For each public chain, a later analysis derived a clonal expansion index from normalized ranks of inferred template counts within each repertoire. Generation probabilities in a later analysis came from a VDJ recombination model fitted to out-of-frame rearrangements, and those results were checked against IGoR. In a later analysis, hypergeometric tests were used to score TCR-TCR, TCR-HLA and TCR-CMV co-occurrence, with a repertoire-size bias correction applied to TCR pairs. To estimate false discovery rates, a later analysis permuted the HLA or CMV assignments 20 times. In a later analysis, co-occurring TCRs were grouped with DBSCAN, and TCRdist sequence similarity was added when clustering was performed within HLA-allele-positive subsets. For co-occurrence clustering, repertoires with fewer than 30,000 or more than 120,000 public chains were excluded, along with roughly five repertoires with anomalous nucleotide sharing. TCRdb obtained this table from immuneACCESS and retained in-frame rearrangements with V and J assigned. These tables miss some clones; where compared with another copy, unresolved V genes account for less than half of the shortfall, and the remainder is unexplained. From that table come the V and J calls and clone size; the DNA was used to work out D and trimming. The sample profile shows 100,000 to 150,000 clones; over 70% of them were found once. The ten largest make up more than 2.5% of the sample.

Overall study outcomes, separate from this receptor: It was suggested by the authors that the approach could potentially be generalized to other disease states and immunological phenotypes. In vitro tests confirmed that a few of the cytomegalovirus-associated TCR beta chains recognize cytomegalovirus antigens. An association between a missense DCLRE1C variant and V-gene and J-gene trimming of TCR beta chains was found in a later genetic analysis and replicated in an independent cohort. For the cohort, immune exposure information was limited to CMV serostatus. In a later analysis, TCR association rates were found to vary across HLA loci, with the most associated TCRs seen for DRB1 alleles and the fewest for HLA-C alleles. In a later analysis, several top co-occurrence clusters were reported to appear linked to parvovirus B19, influenza, CMV and Epstein-Barr virus. In a later analysis, some 18,000 TCR beta sequences were associated with specific HLA alleles at a false discovery rate of 0.05. Assigning TCR associations to individual alleles was difficult when HLA alleles, especially DR and DQ, strongly co-occurred. The earlier analysis of almost 600 of the donors excluded fewer than 20 rarely observed V segments, including chromosome 9 orphons, because counts were too low. The sequencing pipeline was judged likely to have produced a cluster of highly shared sequence variants as a technical artifact. This cohort had only TCR beta chains sequenced, and the lack of alpha or paired-chain data limited which features could be detected. Because HLA typing was unavailable for some donors at each locus, only the typed subset was used in association tests. A total of 150 to 200 TCR beta chains were listed by the study as associated with cytomegalovirus. An earlier analysis of approximately 500 of the donors showed that most TCR beta V segments appeared in productive rearrangements either about 87% or about 30% of the time, which broadly matched IMGT annotations. According to a later analysis, most CMV-associated TCR beta chains appeared to be HLA-restricted, and the HLA associations seemed to be driven largely by CMV exposure. While some public TCRs were present in many individuals, most TCR sequences turned up only very rarely across donors. The classifier was reported to diagnose cytomegalovirus status with high specificity and sensitivity in both the original cohort and the validation cohort. Sequencing depth was assumed to be roughly uniform across donors in the presence/absence analyses, though that assumption may not hold. Linkage disequilibrium might explain the correlated functional status among segregating V segments, but an unknown experimental factor could not be ruled out. Some IMGT-functional V segments, including TRBV6-2 and TRBV6-3, could not be told apart with the 87-base-pair reads, so those segments were excluded. A further reported finding was that TCR beta sequences accurately predicted the HLA-A and HLA-B alleles for most subjects in the first cohort. In a later analysis, HLA-associated TCR beta chains showed more clonal expansion and lower generation probabilities than non-associated chains that were equally common. According to a later genetic analysis, donors in an Asian-associated ancestry cluster had fewer N-insertions in productive TCRs than the approximately 690-donor mean.

This clonotype was sampled from a woman aged 45-65 years in good health and CMV-seronegative. The sequencing sample was made of PBMCs. Recombination connected TRBV4-1 to TRBJ2-1; 11 bases in between match TRBD2. In nucleotide form, the sequence is TGCGCCAGCAGCCAAGATCGCACTAGCGGGAGGCAGTTCTTC. Translated, this gives CASSQDRTSGRQFF.